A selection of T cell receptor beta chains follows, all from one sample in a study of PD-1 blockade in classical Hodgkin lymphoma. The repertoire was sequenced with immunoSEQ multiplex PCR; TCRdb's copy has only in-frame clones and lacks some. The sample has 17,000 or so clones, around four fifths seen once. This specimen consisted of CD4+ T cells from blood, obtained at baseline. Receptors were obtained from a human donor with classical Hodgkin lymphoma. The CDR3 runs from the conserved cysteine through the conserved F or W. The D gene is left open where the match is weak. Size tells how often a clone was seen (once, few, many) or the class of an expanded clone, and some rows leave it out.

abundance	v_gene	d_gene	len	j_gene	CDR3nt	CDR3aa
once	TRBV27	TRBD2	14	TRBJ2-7	TGTGCCAGCAGGGCCAGCGGGGGGGCGCGTGAGCAGTACTTC	CASRASGGAREQYF
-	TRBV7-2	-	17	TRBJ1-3	TGTGCCAGCAGCTTAGTTTCAGGGCGCCTCTCTGGAAACACCATATATTTT	CASSLVSGRLSGNTIYF
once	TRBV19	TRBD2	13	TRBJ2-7	TGTGCCAGTCGGGGACTAGCGGACTACGAGCAGTACTTC	CASRGLADYEQYF
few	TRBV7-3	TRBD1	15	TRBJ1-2	TGTGCCAGCAGCCCTGATCCAGGGGGGGACTATGGCTACACCTTC	CASSPDPGGDYGYTF
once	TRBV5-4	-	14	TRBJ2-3	TGTGCCAGCAGCGCCAGTACTAGCACAGATACGCAGTATTTT	CASSASTSTDTQYF
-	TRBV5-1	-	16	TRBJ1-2	TGCGCCAGCAGCCGGCGGCTGGGCCCCTTTGATTATGGCTACACCTTC	CASSRRLGPFDYGYTF
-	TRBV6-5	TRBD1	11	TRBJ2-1	TGTGCCAGCAGGTCCGGGACAGACCAGTTCTTC	CASRSGTDQFF
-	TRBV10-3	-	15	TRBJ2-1	TGTGCCATCAGTGAGTCTAAGCGGAACTACAATGAGCAGTTCTTC	CAISESKRNYNEQFF
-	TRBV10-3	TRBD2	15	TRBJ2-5	TGTGCCATCAGTGAGATCGGACTAGGCCAAGAGACCCAGTACTTC	CAISEIGLGQETQYF
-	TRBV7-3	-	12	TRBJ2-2	TGTGCCAGCAGCTTACTGGCCGGGGAGCTGTTTTTT	CASSLLAGELFF
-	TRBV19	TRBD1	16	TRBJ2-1	TGTGCCAGTAGTACAGCCCGACAGGGACCGGGAAATGAGCAGTTCTTC	CASSTARQGPGNEQFF
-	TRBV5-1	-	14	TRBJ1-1	TGCGCCAGCAGCTTGCACGGTGGGAACACTGAAGCTTTCTTT	CASSLHGGNTEAFF
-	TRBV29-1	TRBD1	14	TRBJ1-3	TGCAGCGTTTTACAGGGGGCTTCTGGAAACACCATATATTTT	CSVLQGASGNTIYF
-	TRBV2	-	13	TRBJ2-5	TGTGCCAGCAGTGAAGGACATCTAGAGACCCAGTACTTC	CASSEGHLETQYF
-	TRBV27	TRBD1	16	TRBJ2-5	TGTGCCAGCAGTCTCCTCCCCGGGACAGGGATAGAGACCCAGTACTTC	CASSLLPGTGIETQYF
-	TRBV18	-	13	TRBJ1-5	TGTGCCAGCCACCCGGGGGGAGATCAGCCCCAGCATTTT	CASHPGGDQPQHF
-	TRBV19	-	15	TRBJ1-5	TGTGCCAGTAGTCCGCCCCGCAGGTCGAATCAGCCCCAGCATTTT	CASSPPRRSNQPQHF
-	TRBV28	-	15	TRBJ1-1	TGTGCCAGCAGGCCTCACACTCAACAGAACACTGAAGCTTTCTTT	CASRPHTQQNTEAFF
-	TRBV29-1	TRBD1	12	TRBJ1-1	TGCAGCGTTGGGACAGGGAGGGCTGAAGCTTTCTTT	CSVGTGRAEAFF
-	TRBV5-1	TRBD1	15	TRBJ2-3	TGCGCCAGCAGCTTGACGGGACAGCCCACAGATACGCAGTATTTT	CASSLTGQPTDTQYF
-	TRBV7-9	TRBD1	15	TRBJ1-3	TGTGCCAGCAGCTCCACAGGGGGCTCTGGAAACACCATATATTTT	CASSSTGGSGNTIYF
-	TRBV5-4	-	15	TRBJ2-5	TGTGCCAGCAGCCGGGGCGCGACAGACCAAGAGACCCAGTACTTC	CASSRGATDQETQYF
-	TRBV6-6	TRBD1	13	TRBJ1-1	TGTGCCAGCACCCCCACTTGGGACAGGGAAGCTTTCTTT	CASTPTWDREAFF
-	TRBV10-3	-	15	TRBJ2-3	TGTGCCATCAGTCTGACGGGAGATAGCACAGATACGCAGTATTTT	CAISLTGDSTDTQYF
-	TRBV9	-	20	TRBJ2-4	TGTGCCAGCAGCGTTGGTGACAGGACTCACTCCTACCTAGCCAAAAACATTCAGTACTTC	CASSVGDRTHSYLAKNIQYF
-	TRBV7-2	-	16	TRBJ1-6	TGTGCCAGCAGCTTGCTACAGGGCTCCTATAATTCACCCCTCCACTTT	CASSLLQGSYNSPLHF
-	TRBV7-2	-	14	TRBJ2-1	TGTGCCAGCAGCTCGAGACACCGATACAATGAGCAGTTCTTC	CASSSRHRYNEQFF
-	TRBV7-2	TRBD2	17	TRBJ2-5	TGTGCCAGCAGCTTACGGGGGACTAGCGGCGGTCTAGAGACCCAGTACTTC	CASSLRGTSGGLETQYF
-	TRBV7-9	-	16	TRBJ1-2	TGTGCCAGCAGCTTACGCCCGGGAGGAGGGGGTTTTGGCTACACCTTC	CASSLRPGGGGFGYTF
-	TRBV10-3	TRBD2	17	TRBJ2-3	TGTGCCATCAGTGAACCACCACTAGCGGGAGCCATAGATACGCAGTATTTT	CAISEPPLAGAIDTQYF
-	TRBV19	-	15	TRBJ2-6	TGTGCCAGTAGTCTCCCAGGGACTGGGGCCAACGTCCTGACTTTC	CASSLPGTGANVLTF
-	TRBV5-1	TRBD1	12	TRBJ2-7	TGCGCCAGCAGCTTTCACAGGGGGGAGCAGTACTTC	CASSFHRGEQYF
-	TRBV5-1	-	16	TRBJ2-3	TGCGCCAGCAGCCCTGGAGGGGGCTTGGGCACAGATACGCAGTATTTT	CASSPGGGLGTDTQYF
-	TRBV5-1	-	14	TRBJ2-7	TGCGCCAGCAGCAGTGACAGGAGCTCCTACGAGCAGTACTTC	CASSSDRSSYEQYF
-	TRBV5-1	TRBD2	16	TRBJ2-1	TGCGCCAGCAGCTCCCGGGTAGCGGGGGGAAGCAATGAGCAGTTCTTC	CASSSRVAGGSNEQFF
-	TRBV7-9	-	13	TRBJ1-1	TGTGCCAGCAGCTTCCACCGCAACACTGAAGCTTTCTTT	CASSFHRNTEAFF
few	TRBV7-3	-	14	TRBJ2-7	TGTGCCAGCAGCCCCGGGACGGAATCCTACGAGCAGTACTTC	CASSPGTESYEQYF
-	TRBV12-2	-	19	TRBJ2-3	TGTGCAAGTCGCCACAGACGGGGACTAGCGGGGGGGCTCACAGATACGCAGTATTTT	CASRHRRGLAGGLTDTQYF
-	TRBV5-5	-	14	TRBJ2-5	TGTGCCAGCAGCTGGGCGCCTGGGGCCGAGACCCAGTACTTC	CASSWAPGAETQYF
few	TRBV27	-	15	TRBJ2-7	TGTGCCAGCAGGATGAACAGGGTGCCTCTTTACGAGCAGTACTTC	CASRMNRVPLYEQYF
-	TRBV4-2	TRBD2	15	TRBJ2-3	TGTGCCAGCAGCCACGTTAGCGGGAGCACAGATACGCAGTATTTT	CASSHVSGSTDTQYF
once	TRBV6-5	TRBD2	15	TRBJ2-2	TGTGCCAGCAGTTACCCTAGCGGAGGGTGGGGGGAGCTGTTTTTT	CASSYPSGGWGELFF
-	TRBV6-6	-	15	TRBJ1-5	TGTGCCAGCAGCTCCAACTACAGGGTCAATCAGCCCCAGCATTTT	CASSSNYRVNQPQHF
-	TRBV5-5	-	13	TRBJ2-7	TGTGCCAGCAGCCCCCGGATGGGCTCCGAGCAGTACTTC	CASSPRMGSEQYF
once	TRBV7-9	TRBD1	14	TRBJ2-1	TGTGCCAGCAGGTCCGGGACAGGGGGAAATGAGCAGTTCTTC	CASRSGTGGNEQFF
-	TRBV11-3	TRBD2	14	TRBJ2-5	TGTGCCAGCAGCCTGGGACTAGCGGGAGAGACCCAGTACTTC	CASSLGLAGETQYF
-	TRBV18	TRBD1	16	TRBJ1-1	TGTGCCAGCTCACCCCCGCCGGGACAGGGGGGCACTGAAGCTTTCTTT	CASSPPPGQGGTEAFF
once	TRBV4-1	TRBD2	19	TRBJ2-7	TGCGCCAGCAGCCAAGTAGGACTAGCGGGGGGCCCCGGGTCCTACGAGCAGTACTTC	CASSQVGLAGGPGSYEQYF
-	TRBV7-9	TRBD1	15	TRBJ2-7	TGTGCCAGCAGCGCCAGGACAGGGGGTCTCTCCGAGCAGTACTTC	CASSARTGGLSEQYF
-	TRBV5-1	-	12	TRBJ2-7	TGCGCCAGCAGCCTCCGGGGCTACGAGCAGTACTTC	CASSLRGYEQYF